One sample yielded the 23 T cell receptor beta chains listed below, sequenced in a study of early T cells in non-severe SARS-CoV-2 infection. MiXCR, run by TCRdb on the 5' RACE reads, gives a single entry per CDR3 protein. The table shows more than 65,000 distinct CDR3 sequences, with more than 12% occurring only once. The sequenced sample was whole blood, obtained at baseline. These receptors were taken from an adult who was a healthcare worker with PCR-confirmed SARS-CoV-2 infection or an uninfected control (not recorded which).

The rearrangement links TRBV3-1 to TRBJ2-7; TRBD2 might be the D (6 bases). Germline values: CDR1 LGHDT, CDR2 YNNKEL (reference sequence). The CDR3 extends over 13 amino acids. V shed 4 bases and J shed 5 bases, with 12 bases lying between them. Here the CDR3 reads CASSRGTRDEQYF. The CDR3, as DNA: TGTGCCAGCAGCCGCGGGACCCGGGACGAGCAGTACTTC.

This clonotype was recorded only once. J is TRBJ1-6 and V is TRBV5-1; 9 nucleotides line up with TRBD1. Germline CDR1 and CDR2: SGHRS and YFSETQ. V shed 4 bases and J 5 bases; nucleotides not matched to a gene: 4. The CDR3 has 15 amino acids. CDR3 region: CASSARTGDNSPLHF. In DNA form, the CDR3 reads TGCGCCAGCAGCGCCAGGACAGGGGATAATTCACCCCTCCACTTT.

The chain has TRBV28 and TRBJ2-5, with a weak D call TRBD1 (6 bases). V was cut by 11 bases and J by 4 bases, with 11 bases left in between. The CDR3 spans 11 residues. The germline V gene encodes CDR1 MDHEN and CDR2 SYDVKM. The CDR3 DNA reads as TGTGCCGCAACACAGGGAGAGACCCAGTACTTC. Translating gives CAATQGETQYF.

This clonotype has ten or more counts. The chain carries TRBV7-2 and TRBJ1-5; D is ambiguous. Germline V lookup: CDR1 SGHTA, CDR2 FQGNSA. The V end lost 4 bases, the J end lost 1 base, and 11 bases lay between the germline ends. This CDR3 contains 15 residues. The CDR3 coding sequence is TGTGCCAGCAGCTCCACCCTTTGGAGCAATCAGCCCCAGCATTTT. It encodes CASSSTLWSNQPQHF.

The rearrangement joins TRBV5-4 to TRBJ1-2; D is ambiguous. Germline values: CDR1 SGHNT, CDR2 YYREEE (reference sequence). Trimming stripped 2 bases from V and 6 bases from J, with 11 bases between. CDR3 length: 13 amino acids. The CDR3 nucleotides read TGTGCCAGCAGCTTTGAGAGGGTCCATGGCTACACCTTC. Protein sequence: CASSFERVHGYTF.

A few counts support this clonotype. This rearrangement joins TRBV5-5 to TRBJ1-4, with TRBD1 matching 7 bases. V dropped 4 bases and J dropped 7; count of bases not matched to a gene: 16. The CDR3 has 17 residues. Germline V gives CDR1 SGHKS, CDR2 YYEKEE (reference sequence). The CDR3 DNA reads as TGTGCCAGCAGCCTGGTTCTCGGGACAGCAGGGAGTGAAAAACTGTTTTTT. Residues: CASSLVLGTAGSEKLFF.

The CDR3 DNA is TGTGCCAGCAGTTACTCGACAGGGCGCACTGAAGCTTTCTTT. Its protein is CASSYSTGRTEAFF. This sequence joins TRBV6-5 and TRBJ1-1, with TRBD1 matching 7 bases. V dropped 0 bases and J dropped 4; count of bases not matched to a gene: 2. CDR3 length: 14 amino acids. Germline V gives CDR1 MNHEY, CDR2 SVGAGI.

This CDR3 reads CASSLVGTGPVYEQYF. The CDR3 bases are TGTGCCAGCAGTTTAGTAGGGACAGGACCCGTATACGAGCAGTACTTC. The genes are TRBV28 and TRBJ2-7; TRBD1 matches 8 bases. This CDR3 is built from 16 residues. With V trimmed by 2 bases and J by 4 bases, 10 bases remained unmatched. Germline values: CDR1 MDHEN, CDR2 SYDVKM.

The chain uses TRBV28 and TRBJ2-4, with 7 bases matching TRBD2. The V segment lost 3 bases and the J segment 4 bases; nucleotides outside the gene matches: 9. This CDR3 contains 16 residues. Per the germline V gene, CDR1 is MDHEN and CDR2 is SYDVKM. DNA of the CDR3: TGTGCCAGCAGTTTGACGGCGGGAGCCCCAAAAAACATTCAGTACTTC. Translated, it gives CASSLTAGAPKNIQYF.

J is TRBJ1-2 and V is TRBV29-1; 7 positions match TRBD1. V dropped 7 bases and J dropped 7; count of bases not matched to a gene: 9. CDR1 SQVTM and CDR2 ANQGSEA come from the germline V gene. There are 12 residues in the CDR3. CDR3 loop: CSAVWTGGGYTF. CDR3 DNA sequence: TGCAGCGCCGTTTGGACAGGCGGTGGCTACACCTTC.

The CDR3: CASSFQLGLALQKQFF. CDR3 sequence (DNA): TGTGCCAGCAGCTTCCAACTGGGACTAGCCTTGCAGAAGCAGTTCTTC. The chain couples TRBV7-6 to TRBJ2-1, with 9 bases lining up with TRBD2. CDR1 and CDR2 (germline): SGHVS, FNYEAQ. J was trimmed by 11 bases and V by 3 bases; bases with no gene match: 14. The CDR3 covers 16 residues.

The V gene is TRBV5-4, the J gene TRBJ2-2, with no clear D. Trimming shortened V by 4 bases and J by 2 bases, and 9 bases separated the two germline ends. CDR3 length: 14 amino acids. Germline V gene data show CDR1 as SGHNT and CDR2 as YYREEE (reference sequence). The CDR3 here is CASSVKGNTGELFF. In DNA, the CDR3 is TGTGCCAGCAGCGTAAAGGGTAACACCGGGGAGCTGTTTTTT.

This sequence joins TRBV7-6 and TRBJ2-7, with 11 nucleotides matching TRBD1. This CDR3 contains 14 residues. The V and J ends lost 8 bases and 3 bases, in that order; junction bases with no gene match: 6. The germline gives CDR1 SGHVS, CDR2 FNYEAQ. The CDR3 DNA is TGTGCCAGCTCCACCGGGACAGGGGGCTACGAGCAGTACTTC. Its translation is CASSTGTGGYEQYF.

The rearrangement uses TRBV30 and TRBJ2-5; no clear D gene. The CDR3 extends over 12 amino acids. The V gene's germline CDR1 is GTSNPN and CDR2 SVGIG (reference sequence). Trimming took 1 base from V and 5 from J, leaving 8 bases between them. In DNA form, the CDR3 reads TGTGCCTGGAGTGGGAATAGGGAGACCCAGTACTTC. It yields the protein CAWSGNRETQYF.

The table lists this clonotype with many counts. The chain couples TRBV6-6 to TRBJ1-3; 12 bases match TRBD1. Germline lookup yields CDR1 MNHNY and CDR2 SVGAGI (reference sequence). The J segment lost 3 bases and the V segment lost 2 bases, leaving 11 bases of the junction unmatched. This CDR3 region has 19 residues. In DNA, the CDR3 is TGTGCCAGCAGTTACGCTATCGACCGGGACAGGGGGCTTGGAAACACCATATATTTT. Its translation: CASSYAIDRDRGLGNTIYF.

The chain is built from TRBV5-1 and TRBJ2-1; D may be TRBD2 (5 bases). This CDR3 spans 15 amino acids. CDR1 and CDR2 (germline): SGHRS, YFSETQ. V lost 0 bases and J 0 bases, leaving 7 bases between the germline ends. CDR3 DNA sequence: TGCGCCAGCAGCTTGGTTGGGAGCTCCTACAATGAGCAGTTCTTC. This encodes CASSLVGSSYNEQFF.

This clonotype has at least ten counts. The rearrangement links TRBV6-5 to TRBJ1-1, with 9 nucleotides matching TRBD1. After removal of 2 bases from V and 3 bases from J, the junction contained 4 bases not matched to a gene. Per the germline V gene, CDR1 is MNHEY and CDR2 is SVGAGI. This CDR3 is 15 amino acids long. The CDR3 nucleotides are TGTGCCAGCAGTTACGGACAGGGGCCTTACACTGAAGCTTTCTTT. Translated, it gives CASSYGQGPYTEAFF.

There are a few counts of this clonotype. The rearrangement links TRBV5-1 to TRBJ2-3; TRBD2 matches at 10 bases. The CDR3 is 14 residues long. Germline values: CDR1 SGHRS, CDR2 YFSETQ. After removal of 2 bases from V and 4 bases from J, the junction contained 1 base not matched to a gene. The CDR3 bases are TGCGCCAGCAGCTTTGGACTAGCGGCAGATACGCAGTATTTT. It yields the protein CASSFGLAADTQYF.

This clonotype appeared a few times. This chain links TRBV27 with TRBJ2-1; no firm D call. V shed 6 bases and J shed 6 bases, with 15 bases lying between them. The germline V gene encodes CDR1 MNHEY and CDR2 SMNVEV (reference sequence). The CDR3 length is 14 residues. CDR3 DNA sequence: TGTGCCAGCAGACCCGGACCAAAGACCAATGAGCAGTTCTTC. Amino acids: CASRPGPKTNEQFF.

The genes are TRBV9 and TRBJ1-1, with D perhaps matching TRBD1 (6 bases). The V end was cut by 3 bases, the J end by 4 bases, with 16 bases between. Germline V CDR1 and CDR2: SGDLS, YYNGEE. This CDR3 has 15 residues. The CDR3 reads CASSEQGYGGTEAFF. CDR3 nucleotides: TGTGCCAGCAGCGAGCAGGGGTATGGTGGCACTGAAGCTTTCTTT.

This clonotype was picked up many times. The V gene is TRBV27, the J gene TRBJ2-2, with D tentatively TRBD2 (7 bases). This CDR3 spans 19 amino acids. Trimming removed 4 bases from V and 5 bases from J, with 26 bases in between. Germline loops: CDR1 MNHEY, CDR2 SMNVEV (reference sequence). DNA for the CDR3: TGTGCCAGCAGTTCCCTCGCTCGCGGGGGCGGAGACAGTACCGGGGAGCTGTTTTTT. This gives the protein CASSSLARGGGDSTGELFF.

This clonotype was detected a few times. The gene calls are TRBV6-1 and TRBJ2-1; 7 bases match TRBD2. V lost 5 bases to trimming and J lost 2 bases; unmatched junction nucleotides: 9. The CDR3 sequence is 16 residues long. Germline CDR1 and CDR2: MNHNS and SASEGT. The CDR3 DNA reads TGTGCCAGCAGTCCTCCCGAGGGGAGGGCCTACAATGAGCAGTTCTTC. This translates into CASSPPEGRAYNEQFF.

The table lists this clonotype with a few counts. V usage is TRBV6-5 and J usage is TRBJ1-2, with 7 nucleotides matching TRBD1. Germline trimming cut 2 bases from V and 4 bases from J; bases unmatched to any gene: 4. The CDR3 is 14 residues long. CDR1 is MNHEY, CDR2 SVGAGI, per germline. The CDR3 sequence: CASSYRGQGYGYTF. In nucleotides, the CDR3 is TGTGCCAGCAGTTACAGGGGGCAGGGCTATGGCTACACCTTC.